This TCR beta chain was identified in a study of blood T cell repertoires in COVID-19. The CDR3 is 13 residues long. V was cut by 8 bases and J by 3 bases, with 13 bases left in between. The germline V gene has CDR1 MNHEY and CDR2 SVGAGI. Data came from immunoSEQ multiplex PCR; TCRdb stores just in-frame clones and leaves some out. The sample contains about 240,000 clones, approximately 83% of which appear only once. The sample taken for sequencing was peripheral blood. The sequence came from a man younger than 45 who had recovered from COVID-19. The chain has TRBV6-5 and TRBJ2-5; maybe TRBD2 (6 bases). In DNA, the CDR3 is TGTGCCAGCCCGGTCTGGGAGGAAGAGACCCAGTACTTC. Its protein product is CASPVWEEETQYF.